This TCR beta chain was obtained from a study of T cell responses to AZD1222 COVID-19 vaccine (dated by TCRdb to the early 2020s). As for the study more broadly: TCR sequencing covered more than 230 trial participants: about 210 given two doses of AZD1222 and about 26 given two doses of MenACWY control vaccine. Trial participants were enrolled by age into subgroups of 18-55, 56-69 and 70-plus years, and around 140, 26 and 57 TCR-sequenced participants, respectively, were included in these subgroups.

The CDR3 regions of human TCRbeta chains were subjected to immunosequencing. In the authors' own workflow: TCRs in the repertoires were compared against a reference library of SARS-CoV-2-specific TCRs that had been generated with the MIRA antigen-specificity platform. Breadth was defined as the fraction of unique TCRs that were SARS-CoV-2-associated, and depth was defined as the fraction of total T cells that were SARS-CoV-2-associated. Using the MIRA data, each spike-specific TCR was mapped to the spike region that the TCR reacts to and placed in a CD4 or CD8 class. Log10-transformed breadth and depth values were compared by one-way ANOVA with Sidak's multiple comparisons tests. TCRdb stores this immuneACCESS table with in-frame sequences only. Part of the clones is absent; in the studies checked, under half of the shortfall reflects unresolved V genes, and no reason is known for the rest. V, J and clone size are taken as reported in that table, and D and trimming were inferred from the DNA itself. Within this sample are tens of thousands of clones, with roughly nine tenths of them counted one time only. The ten largest make up around 10% of the sample.

This specimen's time point label, interpreted: about 28 days (+/-7) after the second vaccine dose. AZD1222 recipients with second doses at about 4 weeks or about 12 weeks were pooled, because spike-specific TCR depth and breadth did not differ between schedules. Vaccinee samples were obtained from the UK trials COV001 and COV002, which included a single-blind randomized controlled phase 2/3 trial of AZD1222 (ChAdOx1 nCoV-19) in healthy adults. For TCRbeta chain sequencing, PBMC samples were collected from trial participants at day 0 and at day 28 after the second dose. As regards this clone: The antigen it recognizes is unknown. No base qualities exist here, and no much larger clone lies one base off it.

Study-level results and caveats: Reportedly, close to half of the unique spike-specific TCRs recognized epitopes lying outside the regions that are mutated in the B.1.351 and B.1.1.7 variants. No day 14 peak-response samples were available, so repertoires were characterized only after the peak T cell response. Spike-specific TCR breadth and depth rose significantly after two AZD1222 doses compared with day 0 and with MenACWY recipients. The 56-69-year group was small, and its depth increase did not reach significance, likely because of low power. Most participants were white British and females outnumbered males, and the authors suggested that clonal diversity may have been underestimated. Conclusions about previously exposed vaccinees were limited because only six or seven AZD1222 recipients were SARS-CoV-2 seropositive at baseline. The vaccine-associated CD4 TCRs covered the entire spike protein, and the dominant responses fell in regions 160-218 and 743-854.

The specimen was peripheral blood, collected 28 days after the second AZD1222 dose. The source is an adult who received the AZD1222 COVID-19 vaccine.

The base sequence is TGTGCCAGCAGCTTGTCCCTCGGCGGGGAGACCCAGTACTTC. The encoded protein is CASSLSLGGETQYF. The V gene is TRBV5-6 and the J gene is TRBJ2-5, with TRBD2 as a weak D call on 5 bases. The V and J ends are trimmed by 1 base and 5 bases, leaving 12 bases between them. From the germline V gene, CDR1 is SGHDT and CDR2 is YYEEEE. CDR3 length: 14 amino acids, cysteine to phenylalanine. Here the CDR3 DNA is all that survives: 42 bases in frame from base 1. Full variable domain (CDR3 extended with the reference TRBV5-6 and TRBJ2-5 proteins): DAGVTQSPTHLIKTRGQQVTLRCSPKSGHDTVSWYQQALGQGPQFIFQYYEEEERQRGNFPDRFSGHQFPNYSSELNVNALLLGDSALYLCASSLSLGGETQYFGPGTRLLVL.